This T cell receptor (beta chain) comes out of a study of T cell responses to AZD1222 COVID-19 vaccine. Study summary: Recipients boosted at about 4 weeks or about 12 weeks are pooled. Regarding the study as a whole: Donor demographics were predominantly white British with a female majority; clonal diversity may be underestimated. Variant regions that are unmutated are reportedly the target of nearly half of spike-specific TCRs.

Only one count was recorded for this clone. What it recognizes is unknown. From germline, CDR1 is MDHEN and CDR2 SYDVKM. The CDR3 loop spans 17 amino acids. With V trimmed by 2 bases and J by 4 bases, 12 bases remained unmatched. Measured with immunoSEQ multiplex PCR; TCRdb has only the in-frame clones, and not every one. The profile shows approximately 150,000 clones, around 90% of them singletons. This TCR came from an adult in good health. The gene calls are TRBV28 and TRBJ2-3; 7 bases fit TRBD2. The source was peripheral blood, collected on day 0 of AZD1222 vaccination. The CDR3 protein is CASSLREGLEGSDTQYF. The CDR3 region has the DNA TGTGCCAGCAGTTTAAGGGAGGGACTCGAGGGGTCAGATACGCAGTATTTT.